This T cell receptor (beta chain) comes out of a study of T cells in Graves' hyperthyroidism and ophthalmopathy. Turning to the study itself: It was at initial diagnosis, before any treatment, that peripheral blood was collected.

RNA transcripts yielded amplified TCR beta CDR3 regions. The study used the HTBI primer set for a first-round RT-PCR of the TCR CDR3. Via MiXCR, TCRdb re-called the multiplex PCR reads, giving one row per CDR3 protein. The sample lists over 350,000 distinct CDR3 sequences; around 18% were seen once. In the case of this clonotype: The junction and the germline gene differ at one end; a read error may be behind it.

From 8.5 to 10 ml of fresh peripheral blood, PBMCs were isolated. There are 13 residues in the CDR3. Germline V gene data show CDR1 as SNHLY and CDR2 as FYNNEI. This receptor was obtained from a man aged 18 to 29 with Graves' ophthalmopathy. The rearrangement joins TRBV2 to TRBJ2-7, with D unresolved. The sample comprised blood. CDR3 loop: CAGSPLGRYEQYF. In DNA, the CDR3 is TGTGCCGGCAGTCCACTTGGACGCTACGAGCAGTACTTC.